Following are 29 T cell receptor beta chains from one sample sequenced in a study of post-analysis software for immune sequencing data. Whole-study findings and limits: Five or six TRBV segments appeared more often in patients than in controls, and TRBV5-6, TRBV5-1 and TRBV20-1 were among these.

Carried by the TCR beta cDNA libraries were unique molecular identifiers. TCRdb processed the PCR reads anew with MiXCR; each CDR3 protein has one entry. The sample holds hundreds of thousands of distinct CDR3 sequences, about 50% seen once. For these receptors, no antigen is known. The sequencing input was blood. These receptor sequences come from a girl aged 10 to 17 with multiple sclerosis.

The gene calls are TRBV5-1 and TRBJ2-1; D is possibly TRBD2 (6 bases). V lost 4 bases and J 5 bases, leaving 13 bases between the germline ends. The CDR3 runs 14 residues. Germline loops: CDR1 SGHRS, CDR2 YFSETQ. The CDR3 region is CASSVASANNEQFF. CDR3 sequence (DNA): TGCGCCAGCAGCGTGGCTAGCGCAAACAATGAGCAGTTCTTC. The full variable domain, rest sourced from reference TRBV5-1 and TRBJ2-1, is KAGVTQTPRYLIKTRGQQVTLSCSPISGHRSVSWYQQTPGQGLQFLFEYFSETQRNKGNFPGRFSGRQFSNSRSEMNVSTLELGDSALYLCASSVASANNEQFFGPGTRLTVL.

The chain has TRBV18 and TRBJ2-3, with 14 bases lining up with TRBD2. Trimming took 6 bases from V and 6 from J; bases not matched to a gene: 5. The V gene's germline CDR1 is KGHSH and CDR2 LQKENI. This CDR3 comprises 15 residues. The CDR3 region is CASSTSGRVMDTQYF. CDR3 nucleotide sequence: TGTGCCAGCTCGACTAGCGGGAGGGTGATGGATACGCAGTATTTT.

The chain has TRBV7-3 and TRBJ2-1; 11 positions match TRBD2. The germline CDR1 and CDR2 sequences are SGHTA and FQGTGA. V was pared by 5 bases and J by 4 bases, with 10 bases of the junction left unmatched. There are 17 residues in the CDR3. The CDR3 is CASSPSPGLAAYNEQFF. CDR3 coding DNA: TGTGCCAGCAGCCCAAGTCCGGGACTAGCGGCGTACAATGAGCAGTTCTTC. The entire variable domain, with the rest obtained from reference TRBV7-3 and TRBJ2-1, is as follows: GAGVSQTPSNKVTEKGKYVELRCDPISGHTALYWYRQSLGQGPEFLIYFQGTGAADDSGLPNDRFFAVRPEGSVSTLKIQRTERGDSAVYLCASSPSPGLAAYNEQFFGPGTRLTVL.

This chain links TRBV20-1 with TRBJ2-7, with TRBD1 identical over 7 bases. This CDR3 has 14 residues. From germline, CDR1 is DFQATT and CDR2 SNEGSKA (reference sequence). V trimming: 3 bases; J trimming: 1 base; junction bases outside the gene matches: 6. The CDR3 DNA reads TGCAGTGCTAGGGACCGACAGGGTTCCTACGAGCAGTACTTC. Translation: CSARDRQGSYEQYF.

V and J are TRBV29-1 and TRBJ1-1, with D possibly matching TRBD1 (5 bases). With 0 bases removed from V and 0 bases from J, the gap between germline ends came to 11 bases. Germline V lookup: CDR1 SQVTM, CDR2 ANQGSEA. The CDR3 sequence is 15 residues long. The CDR3 reads CSVEDPRGVNTEAFF. Written as DNA, the CDR3 is TGCAGCGTTGAAGATCCCCGGGGCGTGAACACTGAAGCTTTCTTT.

V usage is TRBV4-1 and J usage is TRBJ2-1, with D unclear. Germline CDR1 reads MGHRA; CDR2 reads YSYEKL. The V end was cut by 5 bases, the J end by 6 bases, with 17 bases between. There are 15 residues in the CDR3. CDR3 residues: CASSIFSRRFNEQFF. CDR3 nucleotides: TGCGCCAGCAGCATCTTTTCTAGAAGGTTCAATGAGCAGTTCTTC.

V usage is TRBV6-1 and J usage is TRBJ2-7; D is unclear. Trimming removed 3 bases from V and 0 bases from J, with 9 bases in between. The CDR3 extends over 14 amino acids. CDR1 is MNHNS, CDR2 SASEGT, per germline. The CDR3 region is CASSDKPSSYEQYF. Written as DNA, the CDR3 is TGTGCCAGCAGTGATAAGCCTAGCTCCTACGAGCAGTACTTC.

The V and J genes are TRBV5-5 and TRBJ2-5, with 7 bases aligning to TRBD2. The germline V gene encodes CDR1 SGHKS and CDR2 YYEKEE (reference sequence). The CDR3 totals 13 residues. V trimming: 4 bases; J trimming: 10 bases; junction bases outside the gene matches: 10. Written as DNA, the CDR3 is TGTGCCAGCAGCCAGACGCCAGGGACTAACCAGTACTTC. This encodes CASSQTPGTNQYF.

This rearrangement joins TRBV29-1 to TRBJ1-1, with D unclear. Trimming stripped 8 bases from V and 5 bases from J, with 9 bases between. The CDR3 covers 10 residues. Germline assignment: CDR1 SQVTM and CDR2 ANQGSEA. In DNA form, the CDR3 reads TGCAGCATACAAAATACTGAAGCTTTCTTT. Translating gives CSIQNTEAFF.

The V and J genes are TRBV15 and TRBJ2-7, with 9 positions matching TRBD1. The germline V gene encodes CDR1 LNHNV and CDR2 YYDKDF (reference sequence). The CDR3 has 17 residues. Unmatched junction bases numbered 13, after V lost 3 bases and J lost 4 bases. Here the CDR3 DNA reads TGTGCCACCAGCAGCGAAGGCTTGGGGGACAGGGAGTACGAGCAGTACTTC. Its translation: CATSSEGLGDREYEQYF.

The V and J genes are TRBV10-3 and TRBJ2-3; weak D call: TRBD2 (7 bases). Between the trimmed V and J ends, which lost 6 bases and 4 bases, there was a span of 11 bases. The CDR3 is 13 amino acids. From germline, CDR1 is ENHRY and CDR2 SYGVKD. DNA of the CDR3: TGTGCCATCAGGGGGGGGGGCCCAGATACGCAGTATTTT. Protein: CAIRGGGPDTQYF.

The CDR3 region has the DNA TGTGCCAGCAGCGCACAGGGGGCTGGCGAGCAGTACTTC. It encodes CASSAQGAGEQYF. The chain combines TRBV9 with TRBJ2-5, with 9 bases identical to TRBD1. The DNA matches TRBJ2-7 better at its end, which makes the J call doubtful. The CDR3 sequence is 13 residues long. Germline CDR1 is SGDLS and CDR2 is YYNGEE.

This chain joins TRBV9 and TRBJ1-5; 8 positions match TRBD1. Germline loops: CDR1 SGDLS, CDR2 YYNGEE. V lost 2 bases to trimming and J lost 6 bases; unmatched junction nucleotides: 7. This CDR3 is 15 amino acids long. This chain's CDR3 is CASSVEGQEIQPQHF. The CDR3 region has the DNA TGTGCCAGCAGCGTCGAGGGACAGGAGATTCAGCCCCAGCATTTT.

This chain joins TRBV24-1 and TRBJ2-4, with D perhaps matching TRBD2 (5 bases). The end of the DNA aligns better with TRBJ2-7, so the J call may be wrong. The CDR3 spans 15 residues. Germline V gene sequence: CDR1 KGHDR, CDR2 SFDVKD. Here the CDR3 reads CATKQIRRFCYEQYF. CDR3 nucleotide sequence: TGTGCCACCAAACAAATAAGGAGGTTTTGCTACGAGCAGTACTTC.

V and J are TRBV5-6 and TRBJ1-2, with D unclear. The CDR3 consists of 13 residues. Trimming took off 3 bases at V and 2 bases at J, with 8 bases between the two ends. Germline values: CDR1 SGHDT, CDR2 YYEEEE. The DNA of the CDR3 is TGTGCCAGCAGCTCAGGATTCAACTATGGCTACACCTTC. Translation: CASSSGFNYGYTF.

The chain links TRBV7-9 to TRBJ1-2; D is perhaps TRBD1 (5 bases). This CDR3 is 14 amino acids long. Germline CDR1 is SEHNR and CDR2 is FQNEAQ (reference sequence). Trimming took off 8 bases at V and 8 bases at J, with 21 bases between the two ends. The chain's CDR3 is CASPNPGFRVGYTF. The CDR3 DNA is TGTGCCAGCCCAAACCCAGGGTTCAGAGTGGGCTACACCTTC.

This clonotype was picked up one time. The chain joins TRBV7-2 to TRBJ2-7; 7 nucleotides match TRBD1. This CDR3 is 16 amino acids long. Germline trimming cut 3 bases from V and 0 bases from J; bases unmatched to any gene: 8. The germline gives CDR1 SGHTA, CDR2 FQGNSA. CDR3 bases: TGTGCCAGCAGCTTCTGGGGACAGCTTAGCTCCTACGAGCAGTACTTC. It yields the protein CASSFWGQLSSYEQYF.

This clonotype showed up just a few times. This rearrangement joins TRBV28 to TRBJ2-1; the match to TRBD1 covers 8 bases. Germline CDR1 MDHEN, CDR2 SYDVKM. This CDR3 has 17 residues. With 6 bases clipped from V and 5 bases from J, the junction kept 15 bases outside the gene matches. Here the CDR3 DNA reads TGTGCCAGCAGCCCTCCCCAGGGGGCCGGGGTCCACAATGAGCAGTTCTTC. This codes for CASSPPQGAGVHNEQFF.

DNA for the CDR3: TGTGCCAGCAGTGCACAGGCCGGGGAAAAACTGTTTTTT. Encoded protein: CASSAQAGEKLFF. The chain combines TRBV2 with TRBJ1-4; TRBD1 is a possible D gene (5 bases). Trimming removed 4 bases from V and 8 bases from J, with 11 bases in between. The germline V gene has CDR1 SNHLY and CDR2 FYNNEI. The CDR3 covers 13 residues.

The chain couples TRBV20-1 to TRBJ2-5; possible D gene TRBD2, 6 bases. The J call could be wrong; TRBJ2-7 is a better fit for the DNA end. The CDR3 is made up of 13 amino acids. Germline V gives CDR1 DFQATT, CDR2 SNEGSKA (reference sequence). The CDR3, as DNA: TGCAGTGCTAACCGACTAGGAACCCACGAGCAGTACTTC. This sequence encodes CSANRLGTHEQYF.

The gene calls are TRBV5-1 and TRBJ1-2; 7 nucleotides match TRBD1. The CDR3 is 16 amino acids. CDR1 and CDR2 (germline): SGHRS, YFSETQ. The V and J ends lost 4 bases and 5 bases, in that order; junction bases with no gene match: 14. CDR3 nucleotides: TGCGCCAGCAGCCCAGGACAGGTTCCAACTACTTATGGCTACACCTTC. It translates to CASSPGQVPTTYGYTF.

The chain carries TRBV3-1 and TRBJ2-1, with D possibly being TRBD2 (6 bases). CDR1 and CDR2 from the germline V gene are LGHDT and YNNKEL (reference sequence). V was cut by 3 bases and J by 4 bases, with 19 bases left in between. This CDR3 comprises 17 residues. In DNA form, the CDR3 reads TGTGCCAGCAGCCATGATCTGGAGGGAACGGCGTACAATGAGCAGTTCTTC. Translating gives CASSHDLEGTAYNEQFF.

There are a few counts of this clonotype. This chain joins TRBV10-3 and TRBJ2-5; 7 bases are shared with TRBD1. Per germline, CDR1 ENHRY and CDR2 SYGVKD. The trim removed 0 bases at V and 4 bases at J, leaving 8 bases unmatched. The CDR3 length is 16 residues. As DNA, the CDR3 is TGTGCCATCAGTGAGTCAAGAGGGGGCCGGCCAGAGACCCAGTACTTC. Protein product: CAISESRGGRPETQYF.

CDR3 coding DNA: TGCGCCAGCAGCCAAGATATAAGGACAGGGAGCTCTGGGGCCAACGTCCTGACTTTC. Translating gives CASSQDIRTGSSGANVLTF. The V gene is TRBV4-1, the J gene TRBJ2-6; 8 bases fit TRBD1. V lost 0 bases, J lost 0 bases, and 7 bases stayed unmatched. CDR1 MGHRA and CDR2 YSYEKL come from the germline V gene. The CDR3 covers 19 residues.

V and J are TRBV6-5 and TRBJ2-3; 7 bases match TRBD2. This CDR3 is 15 amino acids long. Germline values: CDR1 MNHEY, CDR2 SVGAGI. With V trimmed by 5 bases and J by 2 bases, 7 bases remained unmatched. This chain's CDR3 is CASSRMTSTTDTQYF. CDR3 bases: TGTGCCAGCAGTCGCATGACTAGCACCACAGATACGCAGTATTTT.

V gene TRBV19 combines with J gene TRBJ2-1; no clear D gene. The CDR3 runs to 17 residues. V was shortened by 3 bases and J by 2 bases, with 17 bases between the two germline ends. Germline V lookup: CDR1 LNHDA, CDR2 SQIVND (reference sequence). CDR3 in DNA: TGTGCCAGTAGTATTGATCCTAGGGCCCCCCCCTACAATGAGCAGTTCTTC. Translation gives CASSIDPRAPPYNEQFF.

This clonotype was seen a handful of times. The gene calls are TRBV12-3 or TRBV12-4 and TRBJ2-7; D remains ambiguous. This CDR3 region has 13 residues. V was pared by 1 base and J by 4 bases, with 8 bases between. The CDR3 nucleotides read TGTGCCAGCAGTTTAGGGACGCGGTACGAGCAGTACTTC. It translates to CASSLGTRYEQYF.

V usage is TRBV2 and J usage is TRBJ1-1; D may be TRBD1 (5 bases). Per germline, CDR1 SNHLY and CDR2 FYNNEI. The CDR3 covers 14 residues. The V end was cut by 4 bases, the J end by 0 bases, with 9 bases between. As DNA, the CDR3 is TGTGCCAGCAGTGTTGAAGGGGTGAACACTGAAGCTTTCTTT. Protein sequence: CASSVEGVNTEAFF.

The chain couples TRBV4-2 to TRBJ1-5; a weak D match, TRBD1 (6 bases). Germline CDR1 and CDR2: LGHNA and YNFKEQ. The CDR3 spans 18 residues. The V and J ends lost 0 bases and 3 bases respectively, with 18 bases between them. The chain's CDR3 is CASSQDGGGSQHNQPQHF. Written as DNA, the CDR3 is TGTGCCAGCAGCCAAGATGGGGGGGGCAGTCAACACAATCAGCCCCAGCATTTT.